This TCR beta chain was observed in a study of cytomegalovirus exposure and HLA in healthy donors. This PCR relied on a set of 60 Vbeta primers and 13 Jbeta primers. Sequencing used immunoSEQ multiplex PCR; TCRdb keeps in-frame clones, though not all of them. This repertoire shows around 170,000 clones, around three quarters found once; its top ten account for 0.69%. The sample taken for sequencing was PBMCs. This receptor was obtained from a middle-aged woman in good health and CMV-seronegative.

CDR3 in amino acids: CASSRRGNTIYF. DNA of the CDR3: TGTGCCAGCTCAAGGCGGGGAAACACCATATATTTT. This chain joins TRBV11-3 and TRBJ1-3; D unclear. The V end was cut by 8 bases, the J end by 4 bases, with 9 bases between. The CDR3 totals 12 residues. Per the germline V gene, CDR1 is SGHNT and CDR2 is YENEEA.